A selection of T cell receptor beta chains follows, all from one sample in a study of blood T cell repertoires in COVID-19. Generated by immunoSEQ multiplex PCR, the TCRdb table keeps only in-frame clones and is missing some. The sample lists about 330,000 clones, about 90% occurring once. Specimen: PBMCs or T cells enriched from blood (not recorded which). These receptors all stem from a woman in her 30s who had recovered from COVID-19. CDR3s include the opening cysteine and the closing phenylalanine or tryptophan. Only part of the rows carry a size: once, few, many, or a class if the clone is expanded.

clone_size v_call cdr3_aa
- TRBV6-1 CASSEDRGLVGTEAFF
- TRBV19 CASSIQASGDTQYF
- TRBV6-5 CASSYGLAGGRDEQFF
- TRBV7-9 CASSPRSNYGYTF
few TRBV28 CASSPQFSGNTIYF
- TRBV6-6 CASSYPTGWQFKEAFF
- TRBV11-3 CASSLVGGTGGQETQYF
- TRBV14 CASSLTGTGVVYEQYF
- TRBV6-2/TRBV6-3 CASSRTGGPQHF
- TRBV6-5 CASSPDRGYDSPLHF
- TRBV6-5 CASSDRMGQAFF
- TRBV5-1 CASSLGGGDEKLFF
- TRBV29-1 CSVEESRRGMYEQYF
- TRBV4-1 CASSLDGTGNTGELFF
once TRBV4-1 CASSVGSQGAWTEAFF
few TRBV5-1 CASSSVASGGAGTQYF
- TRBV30 CAWITGGYGYTF
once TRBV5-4 CASSLEGEWGNTIYF
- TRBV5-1 CASSFQGSGANVLTF
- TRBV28 CASSQGQGVRQPQHF
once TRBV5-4 CASSKGLAAQETQYF
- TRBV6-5 CASSRTGSTGELFF
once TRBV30 CAWSVRGSEQFF
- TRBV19 CASSIGGPETQYF
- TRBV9 CASSAGQGSDTQYF
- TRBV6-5 CASSYLGRNTGELFF
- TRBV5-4 CASSLGGPSTDTQYF
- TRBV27 CASSFRGSGELFF
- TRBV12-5 CASGSSRDTEAFF
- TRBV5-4 CASSPGRGTDTQYF
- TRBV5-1 CASSLGGQGGYGYTF
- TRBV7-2 CASSQRPSPQYF
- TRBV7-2 CASSLAPDGVNTGELFF
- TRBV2 CASSGDRGDSNSPLHF
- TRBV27 CASSSSGGSSGNTIYF
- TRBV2 CASRLGDVGGYTF
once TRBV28 CASSISGGAADTQYF
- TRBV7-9 CASSQGAGANNSPLHF
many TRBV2 CASSEHSWYSNQPQHF
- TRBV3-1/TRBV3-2 CASSQDFDQETQYF
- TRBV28 CASSSEQGAGTEAFF
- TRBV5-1 CASSRLAGGGNEQFF
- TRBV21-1 CASSPRAGRSDSPLHF
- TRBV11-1 CASSLTGFYGYTF
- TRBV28 CASSLIRDREAFF
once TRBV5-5 CASSLVTGGGYGYTF
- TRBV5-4 CASSSTGLGEAFF
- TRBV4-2 CASSPIGTGAANQPQHF
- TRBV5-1 CASSRGQGNNSPLHF
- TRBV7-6 CASSSGGGYTF
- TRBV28 CASSLLSGSGNTEAFF
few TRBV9 CASSVGTSRSPLHF
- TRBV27 CASKTDGEETQYF
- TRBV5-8 CASSPRTGRRTDTQYF
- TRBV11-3 CASSLQDRGTLNTEAFF
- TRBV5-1 CASSLEGGANTEAFF
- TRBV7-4 CASTPSPGSGNTIYF
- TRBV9 CASSPRGTSGNTIYF
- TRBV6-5 CASSYSRLGSGTQYF